The 29 T cell receptor beta chains given below trace back to one sample, sequenced in a study of T cells in Graves' hyperthyroidism and ophthalmopathy. RNA transcripts gave rise to amplified TCR beta CDR3 regions. RT-PCR in the first round (using the HTBI primer set) targeted the TCR CDR3. TCRdb itself ran the multiplex PCR reads through MiXCR, one entry per CDR3 protein. The sample shows about 530,000 distinct CDR3 sequences, about 15% of them seen only once. The sequenced sample was blood. The receptors were gathered from a woman between 18 and 29 years old with Graves' ophthalmopathy.

This clonotype has a handful of counts. The chain has TRBV15 and TRBJ2-1; no clear D gene. V gave up 1 base and J gave up 0 bases, with 7 bases separating them. There are 15 residues in the CDR3. Germline V gives CDR1 LNHNV, CDR2 YYDKDF (reference sequence). CDR3 region: CATSRVVGSYNEQFF. The CDR3 nucleotides read TGTGCCACCAGCAGAGTGGTGGGCTCCTACAATGAGCAGTTCTTC.

The chain is built from TRBV28 and TRBJ1-2; unclear D gene. V shed 3 bases and J shed 0 bases, with 8 bases lying between them. Germline V gene sequence: CDR1 MDHEN, CDR2 SYDVKM. This CDR3 comprises 14 residues. CDR3 in amino acids: CASSFPRSNYGYTF. CDR3 bases: TGTGCCAGCAGTTTCCCCCGATCTAACTATGGCTACACCTTC.

This chain joins TRBV4-3 and TRBJ2-1; no clear D gene. This CDR3 contains 14 residues. CDR1 and CDR2 (germline): LGHNA, YSLEER. V was trimmed by 1 base and J by 3 bases, leaving 7 bases between them. CDR3 in amino acids: CASSQAVGYNEQFF. In DNA form, the CDR3 reads TGCGCCAGCAGCCAAGCTGTGGGCTACAATGAGCAGTTCTTC.

This clonotype has just a few counts. A read error is possible here, since a much larger clone lies one base away. The DNA for the CDR3 is TGTGCCAGCAGTTGGGCAGGGGGCTATAGTCAGCTCCAGCATTTT. This encodes CASSWAGGYSQLQHF. This chain connects TRBV28 to TRBJ1-5, with 8 bases aligning to TRBD1. This CDR3 contains 15 residues. Germline loops: CDR1 MDHEN, CDR2 SYDVKM.

This clonotype was detected many times. CDR3 DNA sequence: TGCAGTGCCCCGGCCAGCAACTATGGCTACACCTTC. It specifies CSAPASNYGYTF. This chain joins TRBV20-1 and TRBJ1-2; D unclear. The CDR3 extends over 12 amino acids. Between the trimmed V and J ends, which lost 6 bases and 2 bases, there was a span of 10 bases. The germline CDR1 and CDR2 sequences are DFQATT and SNEGSKA (reference sequence).

The chain recombines TRBV7-9 with TRBJ2-3, with D perhaps TRBD2 (5 bases). The CDR3 length is 16 residues. Trimming shortened V by 1 base and J by 4 bases, and 15 bases separated the two germline ends. CDR1 and CDR2 from the germline V gene are SEHNR and FQNEAQ (reference sequence). This chain's CDR3 is CASSLVLLAIPDTQYF. CDR3 DNA: TGTGCCAGCAGCTTAGTTTTGCTAGCCATACCAGATACGCAGTATTTT.

Remarks on this clonotype: A much larger clone sits a single nucleotide away, making a read error possible. Given the absence of the conserved phenylalanine or tryptophan at the CDR3 end, a read error is likely. The gene calls are TRBV28 and TRBJ1-5, with TRBD1 identical over 8 bases. V lost 3 bases, J lost 6 bases, and 7 bases stayed unmatched. CDR1 is MDHEN and CDR2 is SYDVKM in the germline V gene. This CDR3 has 15 amino acids. The CDR3 protein is CASSLGQGASQPQHL. The CDR3 DNA follows: TGTGCCAGCAGTTTGGGGCAGGGGGCTAGTCAGCCCCAGCATCTT.

V is TRBV14 and J is TRBJ2-3; 13 bases align to TRBD2. Losses at the gene ends were 0 bases for V and 2 bases for J; bases not matched to a gene: 2. This CDR3 has 17 amino acids. In germline, CDR1 is SGHDN, CDR2 FVKESK. The CDR3 protein is CASSQETSGGPTDTQYF. The CDR3 DNA is TGTGCCAGCAGCCAAGAGACTAGCGGGGGGCCCACAGATACGCAGTATTTT.

This clonotype came up many times. The chain has TRBV3-2 and TRBJ2-3; the listed D gene, TRBD1, was not tested against the DNA. TRBV3-2 is annotated as a pseudogene. The CDR3 is 16 amino acids. The CDR3 spells CASSQDGGQSTDTQYF. CDR3 in DNA: TGTGCCAGCAGCCAAGATGGGGGACAGAGCACAGATACGCAGTATTTT.

This clonotype was picked up many times. The J gene is TRBJ2-7, the V gene TRBV28; D assignment may be TRBD1 or TRBD2 (5 bases each). Germline V gene sequence: CDR1 MDHEN, CDR2 SYDVKM. The ends were cut back, 7 bases at V and 1 base at J, with 11 bases in the middle. The CDR3 is 13 amino acids. The CDR3 loop reads CASTRDRSYEQYF. The CDR3 DNA reads TGTGCCAGCACCCGGGACCGATCCTACGAGCAGTACTTC.

Ten or more counts support this clonotype. This chain connects TRBV30 to TRBJ2-5; TRBD2 matches at 9 bases. V lost 8 bases and J lost 5; bases outside the gene matches: 12. There are 14 residues in the CDR3. Germline values: CDR1 GTSNPN, CDR2 SVGIG (reference sequence). CDR3 nucleotide sequence: TGTGCCACCGCGGCGCGGGAGGGCTGGGAGACCCAGTACTTC. This codes for CATAAREGWETQYF. Together with reference TRBV30 and TRBJ2-5, the CDR3 gives the full variable domain: SQTIHQWPATLVQPVGSPLSLECTVEGTSNPNLYWYRQAAGRGLQLLFYSVGIGQISSEVPQNLSASRPQDRQFILSSKKLLLSDSGFYLCATAAREGWETQYFGPGTRLLVL.

This clonotype has a handful of counts. The gene calls are TRBV9 and TRBJ2-3, with D uncertain. V was cut by 1 base and J by 0 bases, with 6 bases left in between. CDR1 SGDLS and CDR2 YYNGEE come from the germline V gene. This CDR3 contains 14 residues. CDR3 sequence: CASSVYTSTDTQYF. CDR3 nucleotides: TGTGCCAGCAGCGTATACACGAGCACAGATACGCAGTATTTT.

This clonotype has at least ten counts. The J gene is TRBJ2-1, the V gene TRBV2; a possible D gene is TRBD2 (7 bases). The CDR3 has 15 residues. Deletions cut 1 base from V and 4 bases from J, with 11 bases between. Germline assignment: CDR1 SNHLY and CDR2 FYNNEI. The CDR3 DNA reads TGTGCCAGCAGTGAAGGGGGGGGCCGTTACAATGAGCAGTTCTTC. It is translated as CASSEGGGRYNEQFF.

The chain employs TRBV4-3 and TRBJ1-2, with D possibly matching TRBD1 (5 bases). The CDR3 loop spans 13 amino acids. Looked up from germline, CDR1 is LGHNA and CDR2 is YSLEER. V lost 0 bases and J 6 bases, leaving 8 bases between the germline ends. The CDR3 bases are TGCGCCAGCAGCCAAGATCGGGGGGATGGCTACACCTTC. It encodes CASSQDRGDGYTF.

A word on this clonotype: This may be a read error: a much more frequent sequence differs by one nucleotide. V usage is TRBV13 and J usage is TRBJ2-1; D gene ambiguous. This CDR3 comprises 13 residues. CDR1 and CDR2 (germline): PRHDT, FYEKMQ (reference sequence). Trimming cost V 0 bases and J 6 bases, with 6 bases left between them. In nucleotides, the CDR3 is TGTGCCAGCAGCTTAGGGTGGGTCAATGAGCAGTTCTTC. It is translated as CASSLGWVNEQFF.

In its sample, this clonotype was seen many times. CDR3 nucleotide sequence: TGTGCCAGCAGTTTTGGGCAGGGGGCGACGAACACTGAAGCTTTCTTT. Translating gives CASSFGQGATNTEAFF. The chain couples TRBV27 to TRBJ1-1, with TRBD1 matching 8 bases. CDR1 and CDR2 (germline): MNHEY, SMNVEV (reference sequence). V dropped 3 bases and J dropped 1; count of bases not matched to a gene: 7. The CDR3 has 16 amino acids.

The V gene is TRBV5-1, the J gene TRBJ1-5; D is unclear. V was trimmed by 4 bases and J by 3 bases, leaving 11 bases between them. Germline CDR1 is SGHRS and CDR2 is YFSETQ. The CDR3 is made up of 14 amino acids. The CDR3 is CASSRDGDNQPQHF. The CDR3 coding sequence is TGCGCCAGCAGCCGCGATGGAGACAATCAGCCCCAGCATTTT.

The genes are TRBV7-9 and TRBJ1-1; D call uncertain. The germline V gene encodes CDR1 SEHNR and CDR2 FQNEAQ (reference sequence). The CDR3 loop spans 14 amino acids. The V end was cut by 4 bases, the J end by 1 base, with 10 bases between. DNA for the CDR3: TGTGCCAGCAGCTCCCCAGGATGGAACACTGAAGCTTTCTTT. Translation: CASSSPGWNTEAFF.

In its sample, this clonotype was seen many times. This sequence joins TRBV6-1 and TRBJ1-5; D uncertain. The CDR3 covers 13 residues. CDR1 is MNHNS and CDR2 is SASEGT in the germline V gene. Trimming stripped 2 bases from V and 7 bases from J, with 9 bases between. The DNA for the CDR3 is TGTGCCAGCAGTGAATGGACTGAACAGCCCCAGCATTTT. It yields the protein CASSEWTEQPQHF.

This rearrangement joins TRBV11-2 to TRBJ2-7; 10 bases are shared with TRBD1. Germline-derived CDR1 and CDR2 are SGHAT and FQNNGV. The CDR3 consists of 15 residues. V was pared by 3 bases and J by 0 bases, with 2 bases of the junction left unmatched. CDR3 loop: CASSFGTGASYEQYF. CDR3 bases: TGTGCCAGCAGCTTCGGGACAGGGGCCTCCTACGAGCAGTACTTC.

This clonotype has ten or more counts. The chain links TRBV27 to TRBJ2-1, with D perhaps TRBD1 (5 bases). The germline gives CDR1 MNHEY, CDR2 SMNVEV (reference sequence). The CDR3 length is 15 residues. With 3 bases removed from V and 7 bases from J, the gap between germline ends came to 16 bases. CDR3 coding DNA: TGTGCCAGCAGTTTGGTGGGGCCCCTAATGAATGAGCAGTTCTTC. Encoded protein: CASSLVGPLMNEQFF.

The chain combines TRBV6-4 with TRBJ2-2, with 11 nucleotides matching TRBD1. Losses at the gene ends were 0 bases for V and 4 bases for J; bases not matched to a gene: 4. The length of the CDR3 is 17 residues. Per the germline V gene, CDR1 is MRHNA and CDR2 is SNTAGT. In nucleotides, the CDR3 is TGTGCCAGCAGTGACTCGGGACAGGGGGTCCTCACCGGGGAGCTGTTTTTT. Its protein is CASSDSGQGVLTGELFF.

In its sample, this clonotype was seen many times. This chain connects TRBV7-8 to TRBJ2-7; weak D call: TRBD2 (6 bases). Germline V lookup: CDR1 SGHVS, CDR2 FQNEAQ. This CDR3 has 18 residues. The V and J ends lost 5 bases and 2 bases respectively, with 25 bases between them. The chain's CDR3 is CASSPLPNLGGLTYEQYF. The DNA of the CDR3 is TGTGCCAGCAGCCCGTTACCCAATTTGGGGGGTCTGACCTACGAGCAGTACTTC.

The rearrangement uses TRBV6-1 and TRBJ1-5; D gene unclear. The germline V and J ends were trimmed by 2 bases and 4 bases, with 15 bases remaining between them. The CDR3 covers 16 residues. CDR1 and CDR2 (germline): MNHNS, SASEGT. Here the CDR3 DNA reads TGTGCCAGCAGTGAACTCCTCCCCGGATCTAATCAGCCCCAGCATTTT. Amino acid sequence: CASSELLPGSNQPQHF.

The V gene is TRBV12-3 or TRBV12-4, the J gene TRBJ1-2, with D perhaps TRBD1 (5 bases). This CDR3 spans 13 amino acids. V was trimmed by 3 bases and J by 4 bases, leaving 9 bases between them. The CDR3 sequence is CASSFVGPYGYTF. CDR3 DNA sequence: TGTGCCAGCAGTTTTGTGGGACCCTATGGCTACACCTTC.

The V gene is TRBV9, the J gene TRBJ2-3; D gene uncertain. Germline CDR1 and CDR2: SGDLS and YYNGEE. The CDR3 runs 13 residues. V was clipped by 4 bases and J by 0 bases, with 6 bases between them. The CDR3 DNA follows: TGTGCCAGCAGCACAACTAGCACAGATACGCAGTATTTT. It translates to CASSTTSTDTQYF.

This clonotype showed up just a few times. The chain recombines TRBV11-3 with TRBJ2-1; 7 nucleotides match TRBD2. The germline V gene encodes CDR1 SGHNT and CDR2 YENEEA. This CDR3 has 14 residues. V was clipped by 0 bases and J by 7 bases; unmatched bases: 3. CDR3 in DNA: TGTGCCAGCAGCTTAGAGCCAGCGGGGAATGAGCAGTTCTTC. Encoded protein: CASSLEPAGNEQFF.

This clonotype occurred many times. This chain joins TRBV7-2 and TRBJ2-7; TRBD1 agrees at 8 bases. J was trimmed by 2 bases and V by 5 bases; bases with no gene match: 17. This CDR3 is 18 amino acids long. The germline CDR1 and CDR2 sequences are SGHTA and FQGNSA. CDR3 sequence reads: CASSNRLGDRGIPYEQYF. The CDR3 nucleotides read TGTGCCAGCAGCAATAGATTAGGTGACAGGGGAATCCCCTACGAGCAGTACTTC.

The chain couples TRBV2 to TRBJ1-2; 10 nucleotides agree with TRBD1. Per germline, CDR1 SNHLY and CDR2 FYNNEI. This CDR3 is built from 14 residues. The V and J ends lost 10 bases and 8 bases, in that order; junction bases with no gene match: 13. DNA for the CDR3: TGTGCCACCATTAGCGAGACAGGGGGCGAAGGCTACACCTTC. As protein: CATISETGGEGYTF.